Listed below are T cell receptor beta chains from one sample, sequenced in a study of blood T cell repertoires in COVID-19. Repertoires were generated with immunoSEQ multiplex PCR, while TCRdb's copy carries only in-frame clones and drops some. The sample contains approximately 250,000 clones, about 89% of which appear only once. Sequenced sample: peripheral blood. All receptors derive from a man in his forties with active or convalescent COVID-19. Each CDR3 is given without its conserved first and last residue. Fields, in order: V gene, clone size, CDR3 protein. Not all rows give a size; the values are once, few, many and, for expanded clones, a class.

TRBV3-1/TRBV3-2,once,ASSSKGSYGYT
TRBV27,.,ASSPDRSGYT
TRBV19,.,ASSIEGQGPTGELF
TRBV7-9,.,ASSLASGSQETQY
TRBV21-1,few,ASSKALRGASGRAPNNEQF
TRBV12-5,.,ASGIGDEQY
TRBV9,.,ASSVREGSYNEQF
TRBV19,.,ASSILIGTGPNQPQH
TRBV19,.,ASTLYGSGDTQY
TRBV6-1,.,ASSERPRPGELF
TRBV7-9,.,ASSLAGQSYEQY
TRBV20-1,.,SASNPVVGDTEAF
TRBV11-2,.,ASSPGLAANNEQF
TRBV6-5,.,ASTLAGQETQY
TRBV9,.,ASSPTHSGGELF
TRBV2,.,ARNEGQSNSPLH
TRBV28,.,ASSRSYNSPLH
TRBV6-5,.,ASSYSSPVSYEQY
TRBV24-1,.,ATSDLTQVPQY
TRBV21-1,.,ASSKVHGGVYEQY
TRBV10-1,.,ASSYDSSAEAF
TRBV6-2/TRBV6-3,.,ASSYVREQY
TRBV3-1/TRBV3-2,few,ASSLGQFQPQH
TRBV5-1,.,ASSTRRLQGARQPQH
TRBV5-1,.,ASSSGLEGF
TRBV2,.,ASGSLGAGQF
TRBV13,.,ASVLNSGHSNTGELF
TRBV6-5,.,ASIFRQLGQPQH
TRBV9,.,ASSLGLAGGTSTDTQY
TRBV24-1,.,ATSDRQAYQETQY
TRBV19,.,ASSRRQAGAGNTGELF
TRBV19,.,ASTPEGQPYNYGYT
TRBV6-5,few,ASRPPRKLNTEAF
TRBV2,.,ASGTGYSANEKLF
TRBV28,once,ASGQGMTRGYT
TRBV5-1,.,ASSAAGTSDTGELF
TRBV9,.,ASSVGSQGFGNTIY
TRBV11-3,.,ASSLAGGPGELF
TRBV5-1,few,ASSRVREGAGELF
TRBV3-1/TRBV3-2,.,ASSFTLTGVNTIY
TRBV25-1,.,ASLQGLHEQF